Listed here are 3 T cell receptor beta chains from one sample, sequenced in a study of shared clonotypes between healthy human individuals. Assay used: immunoSEQ multiplex PCR; TCRdb lists only in-frame clones, some missing. The sample consists of about 2.1 million clones, 93% of them appearing once. The naive CD8 fraction comprised CD45RO-negative cells positively selected for CCR7 and excluded terminally differentiated effector memory CD45RA+ cells. The sequencing input was naive CD8+ T cells from PBMCs. The receptors were gathered from a man aged 18 to 30 in good health. Some clones in this sample may be carry-over from other donors' samples.

This chain links TRBV29-1 with TRBJ2-1; the match to TRBD1 covers 10 bases. The CDR3 runs 13 residues. Trimming took 7 bases from V and 8 from J; bases not matched to a gene: 8. Germline values: CDR1 SQVTM, CDR2 ANQGSEA. Written as DNA, the CDR3 is TGCAGCGCCATCGGACAGGGGGGGCATGAGCAGTTCTTC. This gives the protein CSAIGQGGHEQFF.

The V gene is TRBV9, the J gene TRBJ1-5, with D uncertain. The CDR3 is 13 residues long. Trimming stripped 0 bases from V and 5 bases from J, with 6 bases between. Germline CDR1 is SGDLS and CDR2 is YYNGEE. The CDR3: CASSVGEHQPQHF. As DNA, the CDR3 is TGTGCCAGCAGCGTAGGGGAGCATCAGCCCCAGCATTTT. The entire variable domain, with the rest obtained from reference TRBV9 and TRBJ1-5, is as follows: DSGVTQTPKHLITATGQRVTLRCSPRSGDLSVYWYQQSLDQGLQFLIQYYNGEERAKGNILERFSAQQFPDLHSELNLSSLELGDSALYFCASSVGEHQPQHFGDGTRLSIL.

The V call is TRBV2, the J call TRBJ2-2, with TRBD2 as a possible D gene (6 bases). V lost 6 bases and J 5 bases, leaving 28 bases between the germline ends. The CDR3 covers 19 residues. Germline CDR1 SNHLY, CDR2 FYNNEI. The CDR3: CASRQPVKWGVRETGELFF. The CDR3 DNA sequence: TGTGCCAGCAGGCAACCAGTAAAATGGGGGGTCCGGGAGACCGGGGAGCTGTTTTTT.